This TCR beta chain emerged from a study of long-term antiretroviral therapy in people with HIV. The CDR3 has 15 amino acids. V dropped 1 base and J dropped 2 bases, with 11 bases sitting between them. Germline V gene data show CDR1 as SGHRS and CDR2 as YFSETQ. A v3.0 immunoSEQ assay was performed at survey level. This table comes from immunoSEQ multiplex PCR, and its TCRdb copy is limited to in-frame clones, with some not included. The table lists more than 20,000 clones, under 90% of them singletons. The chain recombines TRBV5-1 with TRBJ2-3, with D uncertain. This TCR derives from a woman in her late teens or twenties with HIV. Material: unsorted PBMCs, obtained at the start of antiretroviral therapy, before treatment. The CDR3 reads CASSLRPQDTDTQYF. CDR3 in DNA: TGCGCCAGCAGCTTGAGACCGCAAGACACAGATACGCAGTATTTT.